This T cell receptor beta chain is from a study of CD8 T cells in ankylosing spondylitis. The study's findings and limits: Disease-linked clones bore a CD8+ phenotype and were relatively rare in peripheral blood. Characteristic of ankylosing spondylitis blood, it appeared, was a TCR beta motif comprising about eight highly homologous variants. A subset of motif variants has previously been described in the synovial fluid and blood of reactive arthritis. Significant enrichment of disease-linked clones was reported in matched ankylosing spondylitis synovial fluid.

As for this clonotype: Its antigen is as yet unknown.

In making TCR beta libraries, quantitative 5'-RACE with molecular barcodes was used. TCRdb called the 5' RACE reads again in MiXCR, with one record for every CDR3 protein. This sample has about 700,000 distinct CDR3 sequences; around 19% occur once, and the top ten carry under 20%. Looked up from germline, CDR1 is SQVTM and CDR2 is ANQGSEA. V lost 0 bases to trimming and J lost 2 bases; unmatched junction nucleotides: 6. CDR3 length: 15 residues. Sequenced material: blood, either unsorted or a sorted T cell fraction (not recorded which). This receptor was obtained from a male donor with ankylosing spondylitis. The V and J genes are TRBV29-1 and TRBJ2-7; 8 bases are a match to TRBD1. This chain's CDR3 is CSVEDPDREAYEQYF. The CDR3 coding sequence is TGCAGCGTTGAAGATCCGGACAGGGAGGCCTACGAGCAGTACTTC.